The sample holds a few counts of the clone carrying this T cell receptor beta chain. Its matching antigen is unknown. V was shortened by 5 bases and J by 0 bases, with 11 bases between the two germline ends. Germline loops: CDR1 MNHEY, CDR2 SMNVEV (reference sequence). CDR3 length: 16 residues. The sample originates from a study of blood T cells in healthy people across ages. Overall study results and limits: Naive T cell percentage and TCR beta diversity correlated strongly.

Around 9 milliliters of peripheral blood were drawn from each donor into EDTA-treated tubes. Sample-barcoded 5' priming and a J-beta primer mix drove a second PCR of roughly 7 to 11 cycles. Via MiXCR, TCRdb re-called the 5' RACE reads, giving one row per CDR3 protein. The sample has under 700,000 distinct CDR3 sequences, under 30% seen once. These data also formed part of another study, on T cells of mothers and their children. That source notes: Three healthy Caucasian mothers and their six children were the donors. For each mother, over 9.5 million TCR beta CDR3 reads were obtained, and for each child, about 3 million.

The origin of this receptor is a boy aged 5-17 years in good health. The rearrangement joins TRBV27 to TRBJ2-6; tentative D call: TRBD1 (5 bases). The sample taken for sequencing was blood. The CDR3 reads CASSTRQSSGANVLTF. The CDR3 DNA sequence: TGTGCCAGCAGTACCCGACAGAGCTCTGGGGCCAACGTCCTGACTTTC.